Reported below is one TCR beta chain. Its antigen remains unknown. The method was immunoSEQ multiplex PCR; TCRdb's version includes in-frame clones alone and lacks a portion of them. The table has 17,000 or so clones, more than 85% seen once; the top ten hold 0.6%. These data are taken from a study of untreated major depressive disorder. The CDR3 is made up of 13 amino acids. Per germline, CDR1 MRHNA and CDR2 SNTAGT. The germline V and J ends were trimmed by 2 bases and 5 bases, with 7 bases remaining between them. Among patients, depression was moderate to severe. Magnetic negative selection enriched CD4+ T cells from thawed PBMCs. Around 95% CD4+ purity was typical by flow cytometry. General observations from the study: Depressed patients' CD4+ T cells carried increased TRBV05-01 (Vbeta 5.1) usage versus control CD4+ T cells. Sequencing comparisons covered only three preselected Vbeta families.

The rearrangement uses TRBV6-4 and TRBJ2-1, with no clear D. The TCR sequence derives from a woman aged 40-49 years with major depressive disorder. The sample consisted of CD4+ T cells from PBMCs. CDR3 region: CASSDEFNNEQFF. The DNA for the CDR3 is TGTGCCAGCAGTGACGAGTTCAACAATGAGCAGTTCTTC.